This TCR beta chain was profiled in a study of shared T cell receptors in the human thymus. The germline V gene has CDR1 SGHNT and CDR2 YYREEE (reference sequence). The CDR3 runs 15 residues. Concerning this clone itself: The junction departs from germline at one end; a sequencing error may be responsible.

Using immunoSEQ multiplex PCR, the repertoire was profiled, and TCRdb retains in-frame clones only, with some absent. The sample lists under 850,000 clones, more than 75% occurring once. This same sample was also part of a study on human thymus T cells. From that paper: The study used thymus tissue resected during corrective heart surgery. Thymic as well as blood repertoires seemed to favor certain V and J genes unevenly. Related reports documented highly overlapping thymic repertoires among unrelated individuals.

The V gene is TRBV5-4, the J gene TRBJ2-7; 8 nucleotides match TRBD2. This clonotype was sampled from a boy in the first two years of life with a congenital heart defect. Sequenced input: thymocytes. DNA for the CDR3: TGTGCCAGCAGATTGGGGCGGGAGGTCCTCCGCGAGCAGTACTTC. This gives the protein CASRLGREVLREQYF.